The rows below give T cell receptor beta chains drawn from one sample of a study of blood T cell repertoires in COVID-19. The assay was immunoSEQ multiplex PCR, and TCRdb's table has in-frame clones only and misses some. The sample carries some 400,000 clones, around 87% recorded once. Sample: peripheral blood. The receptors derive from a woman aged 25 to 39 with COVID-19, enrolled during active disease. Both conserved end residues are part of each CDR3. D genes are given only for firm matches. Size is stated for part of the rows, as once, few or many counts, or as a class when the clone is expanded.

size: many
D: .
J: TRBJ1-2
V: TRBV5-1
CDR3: CASSSPTGLYGYTF
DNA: TGCGCCAGCAGCTCCCCGACAGGACTCTATGGCTACACCTTC

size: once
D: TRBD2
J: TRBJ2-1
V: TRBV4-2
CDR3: CASSQDQGGKWNEQFF
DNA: TGTGCCAGCAGCCAAGATCAGGGAGGGAAATGGAATGAGCAGTTCTTC

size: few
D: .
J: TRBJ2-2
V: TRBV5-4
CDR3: CASSRDTGELFF
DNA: TGTGCCAGCAGCCGGGACACCGGGGAGCTGTTTTTT

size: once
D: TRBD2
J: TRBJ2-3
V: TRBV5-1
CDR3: CASSLVRTRGWDTQYF
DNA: TGCGCCAGCAGCTTGGTTAGGACTAGGGGCTGGGATACGCAGTATTTT

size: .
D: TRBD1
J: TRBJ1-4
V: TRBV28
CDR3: CASSPGTATNEKLFF
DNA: TGTGCCAGCAGCCCAGGGACAGCAACAAATGAAAAACTGTTTTTT

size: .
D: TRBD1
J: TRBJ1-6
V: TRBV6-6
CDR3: CASSPPAGGPSPLHF
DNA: TGTGCCAGCAGTCCCCCGGCAGGGGGGCCTTCACCCCTCCACTTT

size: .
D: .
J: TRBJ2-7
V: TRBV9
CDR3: CASSVGLEDEQYF
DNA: TGTGCCAGCAGCGTAGGACTGGAGGACGAGCAGTACTTC

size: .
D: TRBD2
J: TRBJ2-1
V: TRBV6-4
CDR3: CASSDSVLAGEVHEQFF
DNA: TGTGCCAGCAGTGACTCGGTACTAGCGGGAGAGGTCCATGAGCAGTTCTTC

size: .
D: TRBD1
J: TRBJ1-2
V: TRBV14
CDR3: CASSPGQDYGYTF
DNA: TGTGCCAGCAGCCCGGGACAGGACTATGGCTACACCTTC

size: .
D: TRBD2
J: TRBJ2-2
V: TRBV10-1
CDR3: CASSGVAGNTGELFF
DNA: TGCGCCAGCAGTGGGGTAGCGGGGAACACCGGGGAGCTGTTTTTT

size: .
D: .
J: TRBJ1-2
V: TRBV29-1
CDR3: CSVGWSGGYDGYTF
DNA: TGCAGCGTTGGCTGGTCGGGGGGGTACGACGGCTACACCTTC

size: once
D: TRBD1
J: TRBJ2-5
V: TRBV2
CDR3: CASSAQGAVQETQYF
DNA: TGTGCCAGCAGCGCACAGGGGGCGGTCCAAGAGACCCAGTACTTC

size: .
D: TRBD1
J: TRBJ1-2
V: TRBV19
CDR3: CASSVPGTGYYGYTF
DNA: TGTGCCAGTAGTGTTCCAGGGACAGGGTACTATGGCTACACCTTC

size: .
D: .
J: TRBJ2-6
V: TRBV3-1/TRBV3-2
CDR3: CASSPETGGANVLTF
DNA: TGTGCCAGCAGCCCCGAGACGGGTGGGGCCAACGTCCTGACTTTC

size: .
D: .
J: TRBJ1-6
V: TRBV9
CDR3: CASSVGPTGGSPLHF
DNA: TGTGCCAGCAGCGTAGGCCCGACAGGTGGCTCACCCCTCCACTTT

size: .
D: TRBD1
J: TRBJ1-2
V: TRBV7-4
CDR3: CASSSRDRGFF
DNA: TGTGCCAGCAGCTCACGGGACAGGGGTTTCTTC

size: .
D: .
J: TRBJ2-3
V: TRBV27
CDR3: CASSTRGVRTDTQYF
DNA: TGTGCCAGCAGCACCAGGGGTGTAAGGACAGATACGCAGTATTTT

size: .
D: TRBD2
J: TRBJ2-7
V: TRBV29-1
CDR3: CSVEASGAYEQYF
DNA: TGCAGCGTTGAGGCTAGCGGAGCCTACGAGCAGTACTTC

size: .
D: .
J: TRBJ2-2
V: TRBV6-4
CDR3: CASSDGPSGELFF
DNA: TGTGCCAGCAGTGATGGGCCCTCCGGGGAGCTGTTTTTT

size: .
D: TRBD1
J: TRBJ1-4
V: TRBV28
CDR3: CASSQGAVEKLFF
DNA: TGTGCCAGCTCCCAGGGGGCAGTTGAAAAACTGTTTTTT

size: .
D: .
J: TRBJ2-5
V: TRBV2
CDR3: CASRITRKETQYF
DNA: TGTGCCAGCAGGATCACTAGGAAAGAGACCCAGTACTTC

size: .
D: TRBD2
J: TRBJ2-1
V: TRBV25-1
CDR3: CASSEYGLAAEQFF
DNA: TGTGCCAGCAGTGAATATGGACTAGCGGCTGAGCAGTTCTTC

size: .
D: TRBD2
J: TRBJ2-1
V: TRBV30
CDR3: CAWTGTSGRNSYNEQFF
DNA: TGTGCCTGGACCGGGACTAGCGGGAGGAACTCCTACAATGAGCAGTTCTTC

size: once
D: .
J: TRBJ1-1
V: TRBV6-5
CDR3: CASSSTAEAFF
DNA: TGTGCCAGCAGTTCGACAGCTGAAGCTTTCTTT

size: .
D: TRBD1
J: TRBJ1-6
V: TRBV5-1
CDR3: CASSFSTGGGYNSPLHF
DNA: TGCGCCAGCAGCTTTTCAACAGGGGGCGGATATAATTCACCCCTCCACTTT

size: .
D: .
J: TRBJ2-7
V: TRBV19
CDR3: CASPPRYSGQSYEQYF
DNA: TGTGCCAGTCCCCCTCGGTACAGCGGGCAGTCCTACGAGCAGTACTTC

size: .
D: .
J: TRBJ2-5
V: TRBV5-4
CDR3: CASSLGRLETQYF
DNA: TGTGCCAGCAGCTTGGGGCGACTGGAGACCCAGTACTTC

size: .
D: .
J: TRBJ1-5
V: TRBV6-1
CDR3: CASSEKTVDSNQPQHF
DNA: TGTGCCAGCAGTGAAAAGACTGTCGATAGCAATCAGCCCCAGCATTTT

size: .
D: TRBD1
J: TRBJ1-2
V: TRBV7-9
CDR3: CASSAGTGAYGYTF
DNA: TGTGCCAGCAGCGCCGGGACAGGGGCCTATGGCTACACCTTC

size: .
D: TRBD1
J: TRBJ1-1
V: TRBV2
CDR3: CASSGDRGEAFF
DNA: TGTGCCAGCAGTGGGGACAGGGGCGAAGCTTTCTTT

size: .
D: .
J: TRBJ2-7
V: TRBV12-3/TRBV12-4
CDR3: CASSLALYEQYF
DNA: TGTGCCAGCAGTTTAGCTCTCTACGAGCAGTACTTC

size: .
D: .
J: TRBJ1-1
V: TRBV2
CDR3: CASPKRGTNTEAFF
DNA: TGTGCCAGCCCGAAGAGAGGCACGAACACTGAAGCTTTCTTT

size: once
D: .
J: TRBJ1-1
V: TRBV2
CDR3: CASSANPSATEAFF
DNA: TGTGCCAGCAGTGCTAACCCAAGTGCCACTGAAGCTTTCTTT

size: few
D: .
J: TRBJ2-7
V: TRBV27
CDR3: CASSFRRDAYEQYF
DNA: TGTGCCAGCAGTTTTAGGAGGGACGCCTACGAGCAGTACTTC

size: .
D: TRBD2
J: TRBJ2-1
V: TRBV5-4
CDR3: CASSPGLAGSYNEQFF
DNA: TGTGCCAGCAGCCCTGGACTAGCGGGTTCCTACAATGAGCAGTTCTTC